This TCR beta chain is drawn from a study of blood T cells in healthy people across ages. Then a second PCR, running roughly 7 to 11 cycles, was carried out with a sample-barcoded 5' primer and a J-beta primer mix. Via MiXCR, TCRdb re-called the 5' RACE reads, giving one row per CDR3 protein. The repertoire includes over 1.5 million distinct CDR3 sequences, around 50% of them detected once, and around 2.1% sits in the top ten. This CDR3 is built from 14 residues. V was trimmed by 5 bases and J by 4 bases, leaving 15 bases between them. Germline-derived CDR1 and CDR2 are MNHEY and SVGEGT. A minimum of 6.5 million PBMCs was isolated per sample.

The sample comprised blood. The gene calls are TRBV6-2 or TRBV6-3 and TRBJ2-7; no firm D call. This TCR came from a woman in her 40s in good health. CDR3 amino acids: CASSRLEKMYEQYF. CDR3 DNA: TGTGCCAGCAGTCGGTTGGAGAAGATGTACGAGCAGTACTTC.